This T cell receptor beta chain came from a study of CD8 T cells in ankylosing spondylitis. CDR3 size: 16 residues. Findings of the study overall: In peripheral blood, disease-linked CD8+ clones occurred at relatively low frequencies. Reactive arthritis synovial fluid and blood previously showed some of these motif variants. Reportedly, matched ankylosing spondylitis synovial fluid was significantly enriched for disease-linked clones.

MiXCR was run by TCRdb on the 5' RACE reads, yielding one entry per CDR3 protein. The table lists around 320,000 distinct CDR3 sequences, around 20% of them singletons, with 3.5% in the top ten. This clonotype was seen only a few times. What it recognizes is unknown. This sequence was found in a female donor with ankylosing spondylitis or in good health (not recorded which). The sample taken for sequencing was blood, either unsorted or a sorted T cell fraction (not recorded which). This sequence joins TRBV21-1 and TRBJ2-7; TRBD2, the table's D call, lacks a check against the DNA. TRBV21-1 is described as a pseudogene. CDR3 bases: TGTGCCAGCAGCAGGGCGACTAGCGGGGTCGTTTACGAGCAGTACTTC. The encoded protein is CASSRATSGVVYEQYF.